This passage covers 23 T cell receptor beta chains from one sample sequenced in a study of T cell responses to AZD1222 COVID-19 vaccine. Profiling relied on immunoSEQ multiplex PCR, and the TCRdb table lists in-frame clones only, not all of them. The sample holds about 99,000 clones, 91% seen once. The sample here was peripheral blood, taken 28 days after the second AZD1222 dose. These receptor sequences come from an adult who received the AZD1222 COVID-19 vaccine.

The chain carries TRBV2 and TRBJ2-1, with 10 bases matching TRBD2. Per the germline V gene, CDR1 is SNHLY and CDR2 is FYNNEI. The trim removed 6 bases at V and 8 bases at J, leaving 4 bases unmatched. The CDR3 is 13 residues long. The CDR3 DNA is TGTGCCAGCAGCCCGGGACTAGCGCATGAGCAGTTCTTC. It is translated as CASSPGLAHEQFF.

V and J are TRBV7-6 and TRBJ2-5, with D unclear. Germline-derived CDR1 and CDR2 are SGHVS and FNYEAQ. Trimming removed 5 bases from V and 2 bases from J, with 6 bases in between. The CDR3 totals 12 residues. For the CDR3, the DNA is TGTGCCAGCAGCCCACCTCAAGAGACCCAGTACTTC. The encoded protein is CASSPPQETQYF. Based on the CDR3 plus reference TRBV7-6 and TRBJ2-5, the full variable domain is GAGVSQSPRYKVTKRGQDVALRCDPISGHVSLYWYRQALGQGPEFLTYFNYEAQQDKSGLPNDRFSAERPEGSISTLTIQRTEQRDSAMYRCASSPPQETQYFGPGTRLLVL.

The rearrangement links TRBV28 to TRBJ2-1; D is undetermined. The CDR3 totals 13 residues. Germline loops: CDR1 MDHEN, CDR2 SYDVKM. Trimming removed 1 base from V and 4 bases from J, with 5 bases in between. The CDR3 loop is CASSLLGYNEQFF. CDR3 DNA: TGTGCCAGCAGTTTATTGGGTTACAATGAGCAGTTCTTC.

The chain joins TRBV12-3 or TRBV12-4 to TRBJ1-2; D might be TRBD1 (5 bases). V was pared by 6 bases and J by 5 bases, with 10 bases between. The CDR3 spans 12 residues. The CDR3 region is CASSPGGYGYTF. CDR3 sequence (DNA): TGTGCCAGCAGCCCGGGGGGGTATGGCTACACCTTC.

There are a few counts of this clone. The chain has TRBV5-1 and TRBJ1-2; 7 bases match TRBD1. V lost 5 bases, J lost 14 bases, and 12 bases stayed unmatched. In germline, CDR1 is SGHRS, CDR2 YFSETQ. The CDR3 has 12 residues. The CDR3 protein is CASSEGQAAYTF. CDR3 DNA sequence: TGCGCCAGCAGTGAAGGACAGGCTGCTTATACCTTC.

V gene TRBV27 combines with J gene TRBJ2-7; TRBD2 matches at 9 bases. CDR3 length: 15 residues. V was clipped by 4 bases and J by 3 bases; unmatched bases: 7. Germline lookup yields CDR1 MNHEY and CDR2 SMNVEV (reference sequence). DNA for the CDR3: TGTGCCAGCAGTTCACTCCGCGGGAGGGACTACGAGCAGTACTTC. This encodes CASSSLRGRDYEQYF.

The chain is built from TRBV6-5 and TRBJ2-2, with 7 bases fitting TRBD1. In germline, CDR1 is MNHEY, CDR2 SVGAGI. This CDR3 comprises 16 residues. V lost 2 bases, J lost 8 bases, and 11 bases stayed unmatched. In nucleotides, the CDR3 is TGTGCCAGCAGTTACCCACAGGGGATCCGAGTAGGGGAGCTGTTTTTT. It codes for CASSYPQGIRVGELFF.

The J gene is TRBJ2-3, the V gene TRBV28, with 7 bases aligning to TRBD2. Germline-derived CDR1 and CDR2 are MDHEN and SYDVKM. The length of the CDR3 is 15 residues. With V trimmed by 7 bases and J by 4 bases, 11 bases remained unmatched. The CDR3 bases are TGTGCCAGCACCCCACTGCGGGAGAAGGCAGATACGCAGTATTTT. This encodes CASTPLREKADTQYF.

The genes are TRBV30 and TRBJ1-6; tentative D call: TRBD1 (6 bases). Germline CDR1 and CDR2: GTSNPN and SVGIG (reference sequence). V lost 4 bases to trimming and J lost 7 bases, with 11 bases between them. CDR3 length: 13 amino acids. DNA for the CDR3: TGTGCCTGGACGGGGGGCGCCAATTCACCCCTCCACTTT. Encoded protein: CAWTGGANSPLHF.

The chain employs TRBV6-5 and TRBJ1-4; D not certain. V was shortened by 4 bases and J by 6 bases, with 6 bases between the two germline ends. Germline values: CDR1 MNHEY, CDR2 SVGAGI. This CDR3 has 12 amino acids. Here the CDR3 reads CASSFADEKLFF. The CDR3 nucleotides are TGTGCCAGCAGTTTCGCGGATGAAAAACTGTTTTTT.

The CDR3 sequence: CASSENSNQPQHF. Here the CDR3 DNA reads TGTGCCAGCTCAGAAAATAGCAATCAGCCCCAGCATTTT. This chain connects TRBV18 to TRBJ1-5, with D hard to call. Germline-derived CDR1 and CDR2 are KGHSH and LQKENI. Trimming took off 5 bases at V and 0 bases at J, with 5 bases between the two ends. This CDR3 has 13 residues.

The V and J genes are TRBV4-1 and TRBJ2-7, with 10 bases matching TRBD1. The CDR3 runs to 17 residues. The germline gives CDR1 MGHRA, CDR2 YSYEKL. V shed 0 bases, J shed 4 bases, and the junction held 9 bases outside the gene matches. CDR3 amino acids: CASSQDTRTGGRYEQYF. The CDR3 DNA reads TGCGCCAGCAGCCAAGATACCCGGACAGGGGGTCGGTACGAGCAGTACTTC.

The chain couples TRBV24-1 to TRBJ2-1; 12 nucleotides align to TRBD2. CDR1 and CDR2 from the germline V gene are KGHDR and SFDVKD. The CDR3 totals 18 residues. J gave up 7 bases and V 9 bases, and 18 bases lay outside the gene matches. CDR3 nucleotide sequence: TGTGCCACCGGAGGACAGCCTTCGACTAGCGGGAGTACTAATGAGCAGTTCTTC. This sequence encodes CATGGQPSTSGSTNEQFF.

The V and J genes are TRBV5-1 and TRBJ2-3; TRBD1 or TRBD2 may be the D gene (5 bases each). V was pared by 4 bases and J by 6 bases, with 18 bases between. The CDR3 has 15 amino acids. CDR1 and CDR2 from the germline V gene are SGHRS and YFSETQ. CDR3 region: CASSQTGAPGDTQYF. CDR3 nucleotide sequence: TGCGCCAGCAGCCAAACCGGGGCCCCAGGGGATACGCAGTATTTT.

This chain joins TRBV2 and TRBJ1-6; D gene uncertain. The ends were cut back, 3 bases at V and 9 bases at J, with 9 bases in the middle. CDR3 length equals 13 residues. Germline-derived CDR1 and CDR2 are SNHLY and FYNNEI. DNA of the CDR3: TGTGCCAGCAGTGACAGGTTGGGTTCACCCCTCCACTTT. Translated, it gives CASSDRLGSPLHF.

This clone was recorded at least ten times. This chain joins TRBV6-2 or TRBV6-3 and TRBJ2-7; D is undetermined. Trimming shortened V by 0 bases and J by 6 bases, and 9 bases separated the two germline ends. This CDR3 has 13 residues. Germline CDR1 and CDR2: MNHEY and SVGEGT. DNA for the CDR3: TGTGCCAGCAGTTACTCGCCCCCTATCGAGCAGTACTTC. As protein: CASSYSPPIEQYF.

The chain is built from TRBV5-4 and TRBJ1-1, with D tentatively TRBD1 (6 bases). The CDR3 sequence is 15 residues long. The germline V and J ends were trimmed by 3 bases and 2 bases, with 14 bases remaining between them. Germline CDR1 SGHNT, CDR2 YYREEE (reference sequence). CDR3 nucleotides: TGTGCCAGCAGCTGGCCAGGGGCACGAAACACTGAAGCTTTCTTT. Its translation: CASSWPGARNTEAFF. The variable domain in full, with the rest retrieved from reference TRBV5-4 and TRBJ1-1, is ETGVTQSPTHLIKTRGQQVTLRCSSQSGHNTVSWYQQALGQGPQFIFQYYREEENGRGNFPPRFSGLQFPNYSSELNVNALELDDSALYLCASSWPGARNTEAFFGQGTRLTVV.

V gene TRBV24-1 combines with J gene TRBJ1-2; D is uncertain. The CDR3 is 14 amino acids. Germline CDR1 is KGHDR and CDR2 is SFDVKD. Trimming pared 5 bases from V and 1 base from J, leaving 10 bases between. The CDR3 DNA sequence: TGTGCCACCAGTGTTAGAAGTCTTAACTATGGCTACACCTTC. Amino acids: CATSVRSLNYGYTF.

V gene TRBV5-1 combines with J gene TRBJ1-1; no clear D. Germline V lookup: CDR1 SGHRS, CDR2 YFSETQ. The CDR3 covers 13 residues. V shed 7 bases and J shed 0 bases, with 10 bases lying between them. This chain's CDR3 is CASGGAVNTEAFF. DNA for the CDR3: TGCGCCAGCGGAGGAGCGGTGAACACTGAAGCTTTCTTT. The variable domain in full, completed from reference TRBV5-1 and TRBJ1-1, reads KAGVTQTPRYLIKTRGQQVTLSCSPISGHRSVSWYQQTPGQGLQFLFEYFSETQRNKGNFPGRFSGRQFSNSRSEMNVSTLELGDSALYLCASGGAVNTEAFFGQGTRLTVV.

V is TRBV5-4 and J is TRBJ2-1; D not certain. Germline CDR1 reads SGHNT; CDR2 reads YYREEE (reference sequence). The CDR3 loop spans 14 amino acids. V was clipped by 0 bases and J by 8 bases, with 12 bases between them. The CDR3 nucleotides are TGTGCCAGCAGCTTGGGGTCGGCCCCTGATGAGCAGTTCTTC. Its protein product is CASSLGSAPDEQFF.

This chain's CDR3 is CASSSDRGLAGEQYF. CDR3 DNA sequence: TGTGCCAGCAGCTCCGACAGGGGGCTAGCGGGAGAGCAGTACTTC. The chain links TRBV7-9 to TRBJ2-7; TRBD1 is a possible D gene (10 bases). The CDR3 spans 15 residues. The V end lost 4 bases, the J end lost 7 bases, and 20 bases lay between the germline ends. Per germline, CDR1 SEHNR and CDR2 FQNEAQ (reference sequence). The complete variable domain, with remaining parts taken from reference TRBV7-9 and TRBJ2-7, reads DTGVSQNPRHKITKRGQNVTFRCDPISEHNRLYWYRQTLGQGPEFLTYFQNEAQLEKSRLLSDRFSAERPKGSFSTLEIQRTEQGDSAMYLCASSSDRGLAGEQYFGPGTRLTVT.

V and J are TRBV5-1 and TRBJ1-3; 12 positions match TRBD1. The CDR3 covers 18 residues. Germline-derived CDR1 and CDR2 are SGHRS and YFSETQ. Trimming cost V 4 bases and J 0 bases; bases outside gene matches: 8. This chain's CDR3 is CASSAGTGGVLSGNTIYF. In nucleotides, the CDR3 is TGCGCCAGCAGCGCCGGGACAGGGGGCGTTCTCTCTGGAAACACCATATATTTT.

DNA of the CDR3: TGTGCCAGCACCATGGGGGACAGGGTTAATTCACCCCTCCACTTT. Its protein product is CASTMGDRVNSPLHF. The gene calls are TRBV5-5 and TRBJ1-6, with 9 bases identical to TRBD1. Trimming cost V 6 bases and J 6 bases; bases outside gene matches: 7. Looked up from germline, CDR1 is SGHKS and CDR2 is YYEKEE (reference sequence). The CDR3 extends over 15 amino acids.